The sequence of this T cell receptor beta chain was determined in a study of cytomegalovirus exposure and HLA in healthy donors. Study findings and constraints: Three of the chains that were CMV-associated were confirmed in vitro to be specific for CMV antigens.

Details on this clone: The antigen remains unidentified.

Produced via immunoSEQ multiplex PCR; TCRdb's table is partial and in-frame only. The table shows over 110,000 clones, with roughly 86% occurring only once. The sequenced material came from PBMCs. The TCR sequence derives from a man between 18 and 35 years old in good health and CMV-seropositive.

CDR3 DNA sequence: TGTGCCTGCCCCAGACAGGGTGGAATTAGCTACACCTTC. This sequence encodes CACPRQGGISYTF. This chain joins TRBV30 and TRBJ1-2; 7 bases align to TRBD1. After removal of 6 bases from V and 9 bases from J, the junction contained 13 bases not matched to a gene. The CDR3 covers 13 residues. Germline V gives CDR1 GTSNPN, CDR2 SVGIG (reference sequence). The entire variable domain, with the rest obtained from reference TRBV30 and TRBJ1-2, is as follows: SQTIHQWPATLVQPVGSPLSLECTVEGTSNPNLYWYRQAAGRGLQLLFYSVGIGQISSEVPQNLSASRPQDRQFILSSKKLLLSDSGFYLCACPRQGGISYTFGSGTRLTVV.